Reported below is one TCR beta chain. What it recognizes is unknown. These data come from a study of pediatric ulcerative colitis. Study outcomes and limitations: Ulcerative colitis patients shared more blood-rectal clones than controls.

Samples were sequenced at Survey level, maximum 500,000 reads. Data came from immunoSEQ multiplex PCR; TCRdb stores just in-frame clones and leaves some out. The sample records roughly 16,000 clones, about two thirds being singletons. One to two pinch biopsies were taken from the rectum during colonoscopy. Material for sequencing was gut tissue. This receptor was identified in a girl between 5 and 17 years old with moderate ulcerative colitis.

CDR3 coding DNA: TGCGCCAGCAGCTTGGCGGTGGCCCCTGGAGGGGATGAGCAGTTCTTC. Translation gives CASSLAVAPGGDEQFF. The J gene is TRBJ2-1, the V gene TRBV5-1; possible D gene TRBD2, 6 bases. Trimming removed 0 bases at V and 8 bases at J, with 18 bases between. Per germline, CDR1 SGHRS and CDR2 YFSETQ. The CDR3 runs 16 residues.